This TCR beta chain was recorded in a study of T-cell memory formation after mild COVID-19. General observations from the study: Researchers report contracting CD4+ clones mostly in CM and EM, with CD8+ clones in EMRA.

This clonotype was counted only a few times. Its target is unknown. Germline assignment: CDR1 MGHRA and CDR2 YSYEKL. Deletions cut 5 bases from V and 2 bases from J, with 16 bases between. This CDR3 has 15 amino acids. TCRdb called the 5' RACE reads again in MiXCR, with one record for every CDR3 protein. The repertoire has about 420,000 distinct CDR3 sequences, about 25% of them found once; the top ten carry around 13%. The TCR was taken from an adult woman who had mild COVID-19 (a few samples of this study predate the infection). Cell type and time point are not known. The material sequenced was PBMCs or a T cell subset sorted from them (not recorded which). The chain recombines TRBV4-1 with TRBJ2-7, with TRBD1 as a possible D gene (5 bases). Here the CDR3 DNA reads TGCGCCAGCAGCACTATAATAGGGGCCACCTACGAGCAGTACTTC. It specifies CASSTIIGATYEQYF.